These 7 T cell receptor beta chains share one sample of origin, sequenced in a study of shared clonotypes between healthy human individuals (dated by TCRdb to about 2020). Library preparation was by the immunoSEQ multiplex PCR assay. TCRdb retrieved this table from immuneACCESS and kept in-frame rearrangements only. Not all clones are present; in checked studies, unresolved V genes account for under half, and no reason is known for the remainder. The sample has about 710,000 clones on record, about 80% of them singletons. More than 1.5% of the sample rests with the top ten. Material: memory CD4+ T cells sorted from blood. The cell subset or site label of this sample denotes: CD45RA-negative fraction. The receptors stem from a woman in her twenties or thirties in good health.

The rearrangement joins TRBV7-9 to TRBJ1-2, with D perhaps matching TRBD1 (5 bases). Germline CDR1 is SEHNR and CDR2 is FQNEAQ (reference sequence). Trimming took 5 bases from V and 4 from J, leaving 14 bases between them. This CDR3 has 14 residues. The CDR3 coding sequence is TGTGCCAGCAGCCGGGGGGGACTTTCCTATGGCTACACCTTC. This translates into CASSRGGLSYGYTF.

This clone was observed a handful of times. The chain joins TRBV30 to TRBJ2-6, with no clear D. Between the trimmed V and J ends, which lost 7 bases and 3 bases, there was a span of 7 bases. The CDR3 sequence is 12 residues long. Germline CDR1 GTSNPN, CDR2 SVGIG (reference sequence). This CDR3 reads CASLFGANVLTF. The CDR3 DNA reads TGTGCCTCCCTTTTTGGGGCCAACGTCCTGACTTTC.

The V call is TRBV6-1, the J call TRBJ1-1, with a tentative D call TRBD1 (5 bases). This CDR3 has 13 amino acids. The V end was cut by 8 bases, the J end by 6 bases, with 16 bases between. Looked up from germline, CDR1 is MNHNS and CDR2 is SASEGT. The CDR3 sequence: CASDRGTSAEAFF. In DNA form, the CDR3 reads TGTGCCAGCGACAGAGGGACCTCGGCTGAAGCTTTCTTT.

The chain joins TRBV5-1 to TRBJ2-3, with 9 bases identical to TRBD2. J was trimmed by 6 bases and V by 2 bases; bases with no gene match: 10. Germline CDR1 reads SGHRS; CDR2 reads YFSETQ. The CDR3 loop spans 16 amino acids. The CDR3 loop reads CASSFRLAAPEDTQYF. The CDR3 nucleotides read TGCGCCAGCAGCTTCCGACTAGCGGCCCCCGAGGATACGCAGTATTTT.

V is TRBV15 and J is TRBJ1-2; D might be TRBD1 (6 bases). Germline assignment: CDR1 LNHNV and CDR2 YYDKDF (reference sequence). There are 16 residues in the CDR3. The V and J ends lost 2 bases and 6 bases respectively, with 19 bases between them. CDR3 bases: TGTGCCACCAGCAGACCAGGGGCGCGAGGGGGTCATGGCTACACCTTC. Translated: CATSRPGARGGHGYTF.

The chain is built from TRBV19 and TRBJ2-5; 8 positions match TRBD2. Losses at the gene ends were 5 bases for V and 5 bases for J; bases not matched to a gene: 10. The V gene's germline CDR1 is LNHDA and CDR2 SQIVND (reference sequence). The CDR3 contains 15 residues. The CDR3 loop is CASSRAAGGWETQYF. The CDR3, as DNA: TGTGCCAGTAGTCGAGCGGCGGGAGGCTGGGAGACCCAGTACTTC.

The genes are TRBV7-3 and TRBJ2-2; 8 bases line up with TRBD1. Germline-derived CDR1 and CDR2 are SGHTA and FQGTGA. V shed 3 bases and J 5 bases; nucleotides not matched to a gene: 14. The CDR3 covers 18 residues. The CDR3 reads CASSLNPSGGLKTGELFF. The CDR3 DNA is TGTGCCAGCAGCTTGAATCCCTCAGGGGGCTTGAAGACCGGGGAGCTGTTTTTT.